This T cell receptor beta chain was documented in a study of blood T cells in healthy people across ages. Primers used in a second PCR of about 6 to 11 cycles were a sample-barcoded 5' primer and a J-beta primer mix. Every sample returned 2.5 million or more CDR3-containing paired-end reads. TCRdb re-called the 5' RACE reads with MiXCR, one entry per CDR3 protein. In the table there are about 680,000 distinct CDR3 sequences, over 45% of which are singletons. Per germline, CDR1 LGHNA and CDR2 YSLEER. This CDR3 contains 13 residues. V was shortened by 2 bases and J by 11 bases, with 15 bases between the two germline ends. Around 9 milliliters of peripheral blood were drawn from each donor into EDTA-treated tubes.

The V and J genes are TRBV4-3 and TRBJ2-5; D unclear. This clonotype was sampled from a woman aged 55-70 years in good health. The sequencing sample was made of blood. The CDR3 spells CASSQRLGAGQYF. CDR3 sequence (DNA): TGCGCCAGCAGCCAACGACTTGGAGCCGGGCAGTACTTC.